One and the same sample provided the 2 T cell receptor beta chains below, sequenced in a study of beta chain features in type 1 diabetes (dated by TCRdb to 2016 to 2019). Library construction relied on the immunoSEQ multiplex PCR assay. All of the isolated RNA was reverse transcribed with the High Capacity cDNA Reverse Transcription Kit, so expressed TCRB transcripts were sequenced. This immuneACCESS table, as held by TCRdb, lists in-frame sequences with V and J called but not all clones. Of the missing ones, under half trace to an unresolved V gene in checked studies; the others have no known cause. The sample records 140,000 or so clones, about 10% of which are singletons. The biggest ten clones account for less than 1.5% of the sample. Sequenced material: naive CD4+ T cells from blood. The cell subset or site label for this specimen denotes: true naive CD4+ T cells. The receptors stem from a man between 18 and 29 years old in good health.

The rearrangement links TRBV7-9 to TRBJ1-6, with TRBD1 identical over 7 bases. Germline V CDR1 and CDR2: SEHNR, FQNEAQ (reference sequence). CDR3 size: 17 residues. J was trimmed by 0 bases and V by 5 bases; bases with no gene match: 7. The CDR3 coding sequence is TGTGCCAGCAGCCCCCTGGACAGGAGCTCCTATAATTCACCCCTCCACTTT. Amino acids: CASSPLDRSSYNSPLHF.

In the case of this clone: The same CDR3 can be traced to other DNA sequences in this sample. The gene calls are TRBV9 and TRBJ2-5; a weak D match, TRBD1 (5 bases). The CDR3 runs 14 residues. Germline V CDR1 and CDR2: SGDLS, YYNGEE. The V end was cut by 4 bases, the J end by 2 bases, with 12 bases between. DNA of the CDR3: TGTGCCAGCAGCCCCGGACAATTACAAGAGACCCAGTACTTC. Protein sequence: CASSPGQLQETQYF.